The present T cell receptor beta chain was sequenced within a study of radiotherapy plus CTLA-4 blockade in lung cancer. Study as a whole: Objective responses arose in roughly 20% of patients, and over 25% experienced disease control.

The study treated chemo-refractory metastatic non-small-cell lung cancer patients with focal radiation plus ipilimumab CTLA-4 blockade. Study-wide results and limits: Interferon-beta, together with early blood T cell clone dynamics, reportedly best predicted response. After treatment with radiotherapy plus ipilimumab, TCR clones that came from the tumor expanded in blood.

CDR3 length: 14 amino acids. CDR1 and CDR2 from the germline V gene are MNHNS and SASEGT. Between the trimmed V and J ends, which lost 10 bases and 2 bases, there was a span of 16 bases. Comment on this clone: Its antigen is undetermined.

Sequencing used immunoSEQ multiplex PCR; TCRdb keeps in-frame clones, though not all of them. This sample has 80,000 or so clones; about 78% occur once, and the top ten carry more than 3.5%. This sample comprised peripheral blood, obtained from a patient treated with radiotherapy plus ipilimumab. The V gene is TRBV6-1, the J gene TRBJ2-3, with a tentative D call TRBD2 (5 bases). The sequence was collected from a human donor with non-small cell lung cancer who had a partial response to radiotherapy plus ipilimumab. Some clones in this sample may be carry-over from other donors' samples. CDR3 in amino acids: CAIRLLTNTDTQYF. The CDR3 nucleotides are TGTGCCATCCGACTTTTGACTAACACAGATACGCAGTATTTT.